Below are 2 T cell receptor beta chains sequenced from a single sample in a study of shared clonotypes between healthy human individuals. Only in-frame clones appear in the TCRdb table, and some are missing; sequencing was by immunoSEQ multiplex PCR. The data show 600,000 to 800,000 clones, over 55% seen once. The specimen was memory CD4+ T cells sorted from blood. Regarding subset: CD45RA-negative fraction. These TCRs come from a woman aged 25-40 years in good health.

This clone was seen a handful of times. The CDR3 here is CASSDRGRPAGYTF. DNA of the CDR3: TGTGCCAGTAGCGACAGGGGGCGGCCGGCTGGCTACACCTTC. V usage is TRBV19 and J usage is TRBJ1-2, with 10 bases fitting TRBD1. There are 14 residues in the CDR3. Losses at the gene ends were 6 bases for V and 7 bases for J; bases not matched to a gene: 8. Germline loops: CDR1 LNHDA, CDR2 SQIVND (reference sequence).

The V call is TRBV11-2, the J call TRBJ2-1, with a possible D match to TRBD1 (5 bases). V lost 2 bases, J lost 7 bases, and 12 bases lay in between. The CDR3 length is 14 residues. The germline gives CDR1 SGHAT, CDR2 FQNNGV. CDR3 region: CASSLIQGSNEQFF. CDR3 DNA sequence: TGTGCCAGCAGCTTAATTCAGGGCTCGAATGAGCAGTTCTTC.